This TCR beta chain was sequenced for a study of T cell repertoires in aging, cancer and after chemotherapy. As for the study in general: Patients with chronic lymphocytic leukemia were sampled before and after fludarabine- or bendamustine-based chemotherapy. Roughly 8.8 million TCR reads made up the full dataset.

Multiplex touch-down PCR with TRB-A/B primers amplified rearranged V-D-J TRB sequences. TCRdb processed the multiplex PCR reads anew with MiXCR; each CDR3 protein has one entry. The sample has 10,000 to 15,000 distinct CDR3 sequences, approximately 27% seen once; the top ten hold approximately 9%. This CDR3 is built from 13 residues. Germline loops: CDR1 MNHEY, CDR2 SMNVEV (reference sequence). Trimming removed 4 bases from V and 2 bases from J, with 8 bases in between. Findings and caveats of the study: Thymic emigration or peripheral T cell expansion may be impaired by lymphoid organ infiltration in hematological cancer. Loss of evenness, beyond lost richness, contributed to age-related TCR diversity decline in cancer patients.

TCR beta rearrangements were amplified from peripheral blood genomic DNA. This clonotype was counted ten times or more. The antigen is undetermined. The specimen was blood. The J gene is TRBJ2-5, the V gene TRBV27; D is uncertain. This TCR derives from a human donor with a blood cancer. CDR3 sequence: CASSYHSQETQYF. CDR3 bases: TGTGCCAGCAGTTATCACAGTCAAGAGACCCAGTACTTC.